Listed here is a single T cell receptor (beta chain). The antigen is unknown. The sample belongs to a study of STAT3 mutations in large granular lymphocyte leukemia. The protocol was immunoSEQ multiplex PCR, while the TCRdb copy is restricted to in-frame clones and leaves out a portion. The top ten clones hold under 80% of a sample with a few thousand clones, roughly 80% of them seen once. Overall study findings and caveats: In T-cell large granular lymphocyte leukemia, about half of patients showed multiple immunodominant subclonotypes.

V shed 1 base, J shed 3 bases, and the junction held 7 bases outside the gene matches. Germline assignment: CDR1 SGHTA and CDR2 FQGNSA. The CDR3 runs to 17 residues. The sequencing input was peripheral blood mononuclear cells. The receptor was derived from a man aged 40-50 years with T-cell large granular lymphocyte leukemia. Some clones in this sample may be carry-over from other donors' samples. The chain couples TRBV7-2 to TRBJ2-1, with 9 positions matching TRBD2. The CDR3 spells CASSLVLGSGGYNEQFF. In DNA, the CDR3 is TGTGCCAGCAGCTTAGTCTTGGGTAGCGGGGGCTACAATGAGCAGTTCTTC.